The next 21 T cell receptor beta chains were all read from a single sample in a study of T-cell reconstitution after alpha-beta-depleted transplantation in children. The TCRbeta library was prepared with unique molecular identifiers. TCRdb re-derived calls from the PCR reads in MiXCR, one entry per CDR3 protein. Seen here are some 440,000 distinct CDR3 sequences, around 15% observed once, and the top ten hold under 30%. The sample in question was PBMCs, mostly from graft donor cells, obtained 360 days after TCRalphabeta/CD19-depleted stem cell transplant. The receptors were sampled from a boy less than two years old who had a stem cell transplant for Wiskott-Aldrich syndrome, so the T cells may come from the graft donor.

The table lists this clonotype with a few counts. The chain recombines TRBV4-1 with TRBJ2-7; possibly TRBD2 for D (6 bases). The germline CDR1 and CDR2 sequences are MGHRA and YSYEKL. The CDR3 covers 19 residues. V gave up 6 bases and J gave up 2 bases, with 29 bases separating them. The CDR3: CASRALFRRGADSAYEQYF. CDR3 nucleotides: TGCGCCAGCAGGGCTTTATTCCGGAGGGGAGCCGATAGTGCCTACGAGCAGTACTTC.

The V and J genes are TRBV10-3 and TRBJ1-2; TRBD1 matches 9 bases. V lost 6 bases to trimming and J lost 8 bases; unmatched junction nucleotides: 7. Germline assignment: CDR1 ENHRY and CDR2 SYGVKD. The CDR3 is made up of 13 amino acids. The DNA of the CDR3 is TGTGCCATCAGCAAACAGGGGGCACAAGGCTACACCTTC. The encoded protein is CAISKQGAQGYTF.

The sample holds a few counts of this clonotype. The genes are TRBV20-1 and TRBJ2-3; D gene ambiguous. CDR1 is DFQATT, CDR2 SNEGSKA, per germline (reference sequence). The CDR3 length is 14 residues. V lost 3 bases and J lost 0, with 10 bases in between. CDR3 DNA sequence: TGCAGTGCTAGTATAACAGCTAGCACAGATACGCAGTATTTT. Translated: CSASITASTDTQYF.

V is TRBV10-3 and J is TRBJ2-3, with a weak D call TRBD1 (6 bases). The V end was cut by 3 bases, the J end by 8 bases, with 12 bases between. The CDR3 is 13 amino acids. The germline V gene has CDR1 ENHRY and CDR2 SYGVKD. The CDR3, as DNA: TGTGCCATCAGTGAACTCGACAGGTCTACGCAGTATTTT. Amino acids: CAISELDRSTQYF.

The chain carries TRBV7-9 and TRBJ2-7, with D possibly being TRBD1 (6 bases). The CDR3 covers 14 residues. Germline V gene data show CDR1 as SEHNR and CDR2 as FQNEAQ (reference sequence). V dropped 8 bases and J dropped 3 bases, with 17 bases sitting between them. CDR3 in DNA: TGTGCCAGCTCCCGACAGGACGGGTTCTACGAGCAGTACTTC. Translated: CASSRQDGFYEQYF.

This clonotype was seen many times. This sequence joins TRBV25-1 and TRBJ1-5; 10 bases fit TRBD1. The CDR3 totals 18 residues. Germline assignment: CDR1 MGHDK and CDR2 SYGVNS. V shed 3 bases and J 1 base; nucleotides not matched to a gene: 9. The CDR3 DNA follows: TGTGCCAGCAGTGAGAGCCGAGGGGGACAGGGGAGCAATCAGCCCCAGCATTTT. This codes for CASSESRGGQGSNQPQHF.

This rearrangement joins TRBV29-1 to TRBJ2-5; D is undetermined. Germline V gives CDR1 SQVTM, CDR2 ANQGSEA. The V end was cut by 2 bases, the J end by 1 base, with 8 bases between. This CDR3 contains 13 residues. DNA for the CDR3: TGCAGCGTTGAAAATCCGTTCCAAGAGACCCAGTACTTC. Translated, it gives CSVENPFQETQYF. Full variable domain (missing parts from reference TRBV29-1 and TRBJ2-5): SAVISQKPSRDICQRGTSLTIQCQVDSQVTMMFWYRQQPGQSLTLIATANQGSEATYESGFVIDKFPISRPNLTFSTLTVSNMSPEDSSIYLCSVENPFQETQYFGPGTRLLVL.

This clonotype was recorded a few times. The V and J genes are TRBV4-1 and TRBJ2-5; D might be TRBD1 or TRBD2, each matching 6 bases. The length of the CDR3 is 17 residues. Germline lookup yields CDR1 MGHRA and CDR2 YSYEKL. V was trimmed by 1 base and J by 4 bases, leaving 19 bases between them. The CDR3 loop reads CASSQATGRIWGETQYF. CDR3 nucleotide sequence: TGCGCCAGCAGCCAAGCCACAGGGAGGATTTGGGGAGAGACCCAGTACTTC.

This clonotype was detected a few times. The chain recombines TRBV7-9 with TRBJ1-1, with D possibly matching TRBD1 (5 bases). CDR1 and CDR2 from the germline V gene are SEHNR and FQNEAQ (reference sequence). This CDR3 has 13 residues. Trimming shortened V by 5 bases and J by 5 bases, and 12 bases separated the two germline ends. The CDR3: CASSLIRATEAFF. The DNA for the CDR3 is TGTGCCAGCAGCCTCATCAGGGCGACTGAAGCTTTCTTT.

This clonotype was counted between two and nine times. CDR3 DNA: TGTGCCAGTAGTATGAAGAGGGCCGGGGAGCTGTTTTTT. It codes for CASSMKRAGELFF. This chain links TRBV19 with TRBJ2-2; the D gene is possibly TRBD2 (5 bases). CDR1 is LNHDA, CDR2 SQIVND, per germline (reference sequence). V lost 3 bases and J lost 6, with 8 bases in between. This CDR3 contains 13 residues.

This clonotype was observed at least ten times. The rearrangement links TRBV20-1 to TRBJ2-2, with 7 bases aligning to TRBD2. The CDR3 is made up of 13 amino acids. Germline-derived CDR1 and CDR2 are DFQATT and SNEGSKA (reference sequence). V lost 3 bases and J lost 5; bases outside the gene matches: 3. CDR3 region: CSARSGRTGELFF. CDR3 DNA sequence: TGCAGTGCTAGGTCCGGGAGGACCGGGGAGCTGTTTTTT.

The J gene is TRBJ2-7, the V gene TRBV27; D gene ambiguous. The CDR3 loop spans 11 amino acids. Germline CDR1 reads MNHEY; CDR2 reads SMNVEV (reference sequence). Trimming took 3 bases from V and 4 from J, leaving 4 bases between them. The CDR3 spells CASSFPYEQYF. The DNA of the CDR3 is TGTGCCAGCAGTTTTCCTTACGAGCAGTACTTC.

This chain links TRBV6-4 with TRBJ2-5, with D tentatively TRBD1 (6 bases). V was clipped by 11 bases and J by 3 bases, with 28 bases between them. Germline CDR1 MRHNA, CDR2 SNTAGT. The CDR3 is made up of 17 amino acids. CDR3 residues: CAFSFRGGGRSKETQYF. As DNA, the CDR3 is TGTGCCTTCAGTTTCCGTGGTGGGGGCCGATCAAAAGAGACCCAGTACTTC.

This clonotype was counted between two and nine times. V usage is TRBV12-3 or TRBV12-4 and J usage is TRBJ2-3; 8 bases align to TRBD1. The CDR3 extends over 14 amino acids. The junction had 5 bases not matched to a gene; V was cut back by 6 bases and J by 3 bases. The CDR3: CASRKNRGTDTQYF. CDR3 sequence (DNA): TGTGCCAGCAGGAAGAACAGGGGGACAGATACGCAGTATTTT.

This clonotype was detected many times. The chain employs TRBV6-1 and TRBJ2-7, with D unresolved. There are 13 residues in the CDR3. Trimming cost V 3 bases and J 3 bases, with 9 bases left between them. Germline CDR1 reads MNHNS; CDR2 reads SASEGT. Here the CDR3 reads CASSDATYYEQYF. The CDR3 DNA sequence: TGTGCCAGCAGTGACGCGACATACTACGAGCAGTACTTC.

This clonotype was seen a handful of times. The genes are TRBV6-6 and TRBJ2-7; 7 nucleotides agree with TRBD1. CDR1 is MNHNY, CDR2 SVGAGI, per germline (reference sequence). The CDR3 covers 13 residues. V lost 2 bases and J lost 4; bases outside the gene matches: 2. CDR3 sequence (DNA): TGTGCCAGCAGTTACAGGACAGGATACGAGCAGTACTTC. Its protein is CASSYRTGYEQYF.

V gene TRBV6-5 combines with J gene TRBJ2-7; D call uncertain. The CDR3 runs 14 residues. Trimming removed 2 bases at V and 1 base at J, with 9 bases between. Germline V gene lookup returns CDR1 MNHEY and CDR2 SVGAGI. The CDR3 nucleotides read TGTGCCAGCAGTTACGCCTTTGGGTCCTACGAGCAGTACTTC. This encodes CASSYAFGSYEQYF.

J is TRBJ2-4 and V is TRBV20-1; 11 nucleotides match TRBD2. The CDR3 sequence is 18 residues long. Germline V gene data show CDR1 as DFQATT and CDR2 as SNEGSKA (reference sequence). V was pared by 4 bases and J by 0 bases, with 11 bases of the junction left unmatched. DNA for the CDR3: TGCAGTGCTATTTCGGCCGCTAGCGGGAGGTTAGCCAAAAACATTCAGTACTTC. It translates to CSAISAASGRLAKNIQYF.

In its sample, this clonotype was seen a few times. In DNA, the CDR3 is TGTGCCAGTAGGCAACTAGCGGGAGTTACCGGGGAGCTGTTTTTT. This translates into CASRQLAGVTGELFF. This rearrangement joins TRBV19 to TRBJ2-2; 11 bases match TRBD2. CDR1 and CDR2 from the germline V gene are LNHDA and SQIVND (reference sequence). The CDR3 sequence is 15 residues long. V lost 6 bases, J lost 5 bases, and 5 bases stayed unmatched.

V usage is TRBV7-8 and J usage is TRBJ2-4, with TRBD1 matching over 7 bases. Germline lookup yields CDR1 SGHVS and CDR2 FQNEAQ. Trimming took 3 bases from V and 3 from J; bases not matched to a gene: 2. The CDR3 is 14 amino acids. CDR3 region: CASSFGTVKNIQYF. CDR3 in DNA: TGTGCCAGCAGCTTTGGGACAGTCAAAAACATTCAGTACTTC.

This clonotype was seen only a few times. The chain employs TRBV14 and TRBJ1-1; tentatively, D is TRBD1 (5 bases). The ends were cut back, 1 base at V and 3 bases at J, with 15 bases in the middle. Germline V gene lookup returns CDR1 SGHDN and CDR2 FVKESK. This CDR3 region has 16 residues. The CDR3 coding sequence is TGTGCCAGCAGCCAAGCCCACGGGGGATTGGACACTGAAGCTTTCTTT. The encoded protein is CASSQAHGGLDTEAFF.